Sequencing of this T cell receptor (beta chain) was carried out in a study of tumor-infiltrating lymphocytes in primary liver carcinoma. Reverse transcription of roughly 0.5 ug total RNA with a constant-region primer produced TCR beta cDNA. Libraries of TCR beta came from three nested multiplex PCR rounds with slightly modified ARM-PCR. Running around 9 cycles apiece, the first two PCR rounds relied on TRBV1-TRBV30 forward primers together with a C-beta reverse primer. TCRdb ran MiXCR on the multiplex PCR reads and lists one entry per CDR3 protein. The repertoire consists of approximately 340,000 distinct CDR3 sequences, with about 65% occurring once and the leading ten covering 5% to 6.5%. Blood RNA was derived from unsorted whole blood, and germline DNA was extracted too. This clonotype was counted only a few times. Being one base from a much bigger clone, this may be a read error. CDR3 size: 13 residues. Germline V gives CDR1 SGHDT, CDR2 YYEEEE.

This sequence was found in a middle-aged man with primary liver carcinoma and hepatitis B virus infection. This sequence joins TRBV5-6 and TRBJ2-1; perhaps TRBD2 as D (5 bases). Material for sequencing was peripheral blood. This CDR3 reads CASNLEAGNEQFF. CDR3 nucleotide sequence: TGTGCCAGCAACTTGGAGGCAGGCAATGAGCAGTTCTTC. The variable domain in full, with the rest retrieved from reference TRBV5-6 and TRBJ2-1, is DAGVTQSPTHLIKTRGQQVTLRCSPKSGHDTVSWYQQALGQGPQFIFQYYEEEERQRGNFPDRFSGHQFPNYSSELNVNALLLGDSALYLCASNLEAGNEQFFGPGTRLTVL.